This section outlines one T cell receptor beta chain sequence together with its context. Libraries were prepared by immunoSEQ multiplex PCR; TCRdb keeps only in-frame clonotypes and omits some of them. The sample consists of approximately 50,000 clones, just over 90% of them appearing once. The CDR3 contains 15 residues. CDR1 is SGHTA, CDR2 FQGNSA, per germline. The V gene end was trimmed by 3 bases and the J gene end by 0 bases; junction bases not matched to a gene: 2. The sample comes from a study of T cell changes during pregnancy in multiple sclerosis. V is TRBV7-2 and J is TRBJ1-5, with 7 bases lining up with TRBD1. This sample comprised peripheral blood, obtained in the second trimester of pregnancy. The origin of this receptor is a female donor with multiple sclerosis, enrolled in a pregnancy study. DNA for the CDR3: TGTGCCAGCAGCTTGGGACAGCTTAGCAATCAGCCCCAGCATTTT. Protein: CASSLGQLSNQPQHF. Complete variable domain (other parts from reference TRBV7-2 and TRBJ1-5): GAGVSQSPSNKVTEKGKDVELRCDPISGHTALYWYRQSLGQGLEFLIYFQGNSAPDKSGLPSDRFSAERTGGSVSTLTIQRTQQEDSAVYLCASSLGQLSNQPQHFGDGTRLSIL.